Listed here are 26 T cell receptor beta chains from one sample, sequenced in a study of blood T cell repertoires in COVID-19. Some clones are missing from TCRdb's copy, which holds only in-frame ones; the method was immunoSEQ multiplex PCR. The sample records about 200,000 clones, roughly 80% being singletons. The sample was peripheral blood. The receptors shown here come from an elderly woman with acute or convalescent COVID-19.

J is TRBJ1-6 and V is TRBV6-5; D unresolved. CDR1 and CDR2 from the germline V gene are MNHEY and SVGAGI. V was shortened by 7 bases and J by 10 bases, with 20 bases between the two germline ends. CDR3 length: 15 residues. CDR3 bases: TGTGCCAGCAACGACACTCCATTAGAGTTCTCACCCCTCCACTTT. Translating it yields CASNDTPLEFSPLHF.

This clone was observed many times. CDR3 coding DNA: TGTGCCTGGAGTTCCGGGACAGGGGTTGTAAAACTGTTTTTT. Encoded protein: CAWSSGTGVVKLFF. The V and J genes are TRBV30 and TRBJ1-4; the match to TRBD1 covers 10 bases. V gave up 2 bases and J gave up 10 bases; unmatched junction bases: 7. The germline gives CDR1 GTSNPN, CDR2 SVGIG (reference sequence). The CDR3 has 14 residues.

The gene calls are TRBV28 and TRBJ1-1; no clear D gene. CDR1 and CDR2 from the germline V gene are MDHEN and SYDVKM. The CDR3 consists of 14 residues. The V end was cut by 3 bases, the J end by 4 bases, with 12 bases between. The chain's CDR3 is CASSFGRGGTEAFF. CDR3 DNA: TGTGCCAGCAGTTTCGGTCGCGGAGGCACTGAAGCTTTCTTT.

V is TRBV5-4 and J is TRBJ1-2, with D possibly TRBD1 on 5 matching bases. V lost 3 bases and J lost 3, with 12 bases in between. This CDR3 has 14 residues. Germline assignment: CDR1 SGHNT and CDR2 YYREEE (reference sequence). In DNA form, the CDR3 reads TGTGCCAGCAGCTCCGGGGGAAGGGACTATGGCTACACCTTC. Its protein is CASSSGGRDYGYTF.

The rearrangement uses TRBV30 and TRBJ1-4, with D possibly TRBD1 on 5 matching bases. Trimming pared 4 bases from V and 7 bases from J, leaving 13 bases between. From germline, CDR1 is GTSNPN and CDR2 SVGIG (reference sequence). The CDR3 sequence is 13 residues long. CDR3 nucleotide sequence: TGTGCCTGGAATGGGGGGAAAGGTGAAAAACTGTTTTTT. It encodes CAWNGGKGEKLFF.

The V and J genes are TRBV4-1 and TRBJ2-1, with 9 bases matching TRBD2. The CDR3 runs 17 residues. V lost 4 bases and J lost 3; bases outside the gene matches: 10. Germline-derived CDR1 and CDR2 are MGHRA and YSYEKL. The CDR3 sequence: CASSPQGASGNYNEQFF. The CDR3 DNA is TGCGCCAGCAGCCCTCAAGGCGCTAGCGGGAACTACAATGAGCAGTTCTTC.

The rearrangement joins TRBV7-9 to TRBJ1-1; D uncertain. Per germline, CDR1 SEHNR and CDR2 FQNEAQ (reference sequence). The V end was cut by 1 base, the J end by 4 bases, with 10 bases between. CDR3 size: 14 residues. This CDR3 is CASSLVRTPTEAFF. The DNA for the CDR3 is TGTGCCAGCAGCTTAGTTCGAACACCCACTGAAGCTTTCTTT. Together with reference TRBV7-9 and TRBJ1-1, the CDR3 gives the full variable domain: DTGVSQNPRHKITKRGQNVTFRCDPISEHNRLYWYRQTLGQGPEFLTYFQNEAQLEKSRLLSDRFSAERPKGSFSTLEIQRTEQGDSAMYLCASSLVRTPTEAFFGQGTRLTVV.

This rearrangement joins TRBV19 to TRBJ2-3; a possible D gene is TRBD2 (6 bases). With 3 bases removed from V and 4 bases from J, the gap between germline ends came to 14 bases. The V gene's germline CDR1 is LNHDA and CDR2 SQIVND (reference sequence). The CDR3 runs to 15 residues. CDR3 nucleotides: TGTGCCAGTAGTATCGGGGGAGCCTGGGCAGATACGCAGTATTTT. This gives the protein CASSIGGAWADTQYF.

The rearrangement uses TRBV5-5 and TRBJ2-7; perhaps TRBD1 as D (6 bases). From germline, CDR1 is SGHKS and CDR2 YYEKEE (reference sequence). The CDR3 sequence is 13 residues long. V lost 0 bases, J lost 6 bases, and 10 bases lay in between. In DNA, the CDR3 is TGTGCCAGCAGCTTGGTAGGACAGCTCGAGCAGTACTTC. Translating it yields CASSLVGQLEQYF. Full variable domain (outside the CDR3, taken from reference TRBV5-5 and TRBJ2-7): DAGVTQSPTHLIKTRGQQVTLRCSPISGHKSVSWYQQVLGQGPQFIFQYYEKEERGRGNFPDRFSARQFPNYSSELNVNALLLGDSALYLCASSLVGQLEQYFGPGTRLTVT.

The rearrangement links TRBV20-1 to TRBJ1-1, with unresolved D. CDR1 is DFQATT, CDR2 SNEGSKA, per germline (reference sequence). Between the trimmed V and J ends, which lost 3 bases and 2 bases, there was a span of 16 bases. CDR3 length: 15 residues. This chain's CDR3 is CSASKNGGGNTEAFF. The CDR3 nucleotides read TGCAGTGCTAGTAAGAACGGAGGAGGAAACACTGAAGCTTTCTTT.

The chain links TRBV6-5 to TRBJ1-2; D not resolved. The germline V gene has CDR1 MNHEY and CDR2 SVGAGI. The CDR3 length is 11 residues. V lost 5 bases and J lost 13, with 14 bases in between. The CDR3 reads CASSNSGVSTF. The DNA of the CDR3 is TGTGCCAGCAGTAATTCCGGGGTGAGCACCTTC.

The chain uses TRBV7-2 and TRBJ2-7; a possible D gene is TRBD1 (5 bases). The germline CDR1 and CDR2 sequences are SGHTA and FQGNSA. CDR3 size: 13 residues. V was clipped by 6 bases and J by 2 bases, with 11 bases between them. The chain's CDR3 is CASRGQATYEQYF. Here the CDR3 DNA reads TGTGCCAGCAGGGGGCAGGCGACCTACGAGCAGTACTTC.

This chain joins TRBV28 and TRBJ1-1, with a possible D match to TRBD1 (5 bases). V gave up 2 bases and J gave up 1 base, with 11 bases separating them. The germline CDR1 and CDR2 sequences are MDHEN and SYDVKM. This CDR3 comprises 15 residues. The CDR3: CASSLLGAPNTEAFF. For the CDR3, the DNA is TGTGCCAGCAGTTTACTAGGGGCTCCGAACACTGAAGCTTTCTTT.

The chain carries TRBV19 and TRBJ1-5; D remains ambiguous. This CDR3 has 14 amino acids. V lost 5 bases and J lost 7, with 15 bases in between. Germline CDR1 LNHDA, CDR2 SQIVND (reference sequence). The CDR3 DNA reads as TGTGCCAGTAGTGCGGAGGGCAGAGGGCAGCCCCAGCATTTT. Translated: CASSAEGRGQPQHF. The whole variable domain, remainder taken from reference TRBV19 and TRBJ1-5, is DGGITQSPKYLFRKEGQNVTLSCEQNLNHDAMYWYRQDPGQGLRLIYYSQIVNDFQKGDIAEGYSVSREKKESFPLTVTSAQKNPTAFYLCASSAEGRGQPQHFGDGTRLSIL.

To note about this clone: The sample holds other DNA sequences that translate to the same CDR3. This chain uses TRBV19 with TRBJ1-2; maybe TRBD1 (5 bases). V gave up 5 bases and J gave up 4 bases, with 11 bases separating them. This CDR3 spans 13 amino acids. The germline gives CDR1 LNHDA, CDR2 SQIVND (reference sequence). CDR3: CASSPGQGYGYTF. The CDR3 nucleotides read TGTGCCAGTAGTCCAGGGCAAGGCTATGGCTACACCTTC.

This chain uses TRBV27 with TRBJ2-1; D possibly corresponds to TRBD1 (5 bases). The CDR3 has 17 amino acids. Trimming removed 5 bases from V and 5 bases from J, with 22 bases in between. Germline-derived CDR1 and CDR2 are MNHEY and SMNVEV (reference sequence). This CDR3 reads CASSLHSTAERNNEQFF. CDR3 sequence (DNA): TGTGCCAGCAGTCTCCACTCGACAGCCGAAAGGAACAATGAGCAGTTCTTC.

The rearrangement joins TRBV27 to TRBJ1-5; 10 bases align to TRBD1. This CDR3 spans 14 amino acids. J gave up 7 bases and V 8 bases, and 8 bases lay outside the gene matches. Germline V gives CDR1 MNHEY, CDR2 SMNVEV (reference sequence). The CDR3 DNA is TGTGCCAGCGGGACGACAGGGGGCCGGCAGCCCCAGCATTTT. Residues: CASGTTGGRQPQHF.

This clone has a count of ten or more. The V and J genes are TRBV6-5 and TRBJ1-3; tentative D call: TRBD1 (6 bases). With 7 bases removed from V and 4 bases from J, the gap between germline ends came to 11 bases. This CDR3 region has 13 residues. The V gene's germline CDR1 is MNHEY and CDR2 SVGAGI. CDR3 loop: CASTPGGGNTIYF. In DNA, the CDR3 is TGTGCCAGCACTCCTGGGGGCGGAAACACCATATATTTT.

This clone was recorded a few times. As DNA, the CDR3 is TGCGCCAGCAGCTTGGCCTTAGGCAGGGAAACTGAAGCTTTCTTT. Its protein product is CASSLALGRETEAFF. V is TRBV5-1 and J is TRBJ1-1, with D possibly being TRBD1 (5 bases). Trimming cost V 0 bases and J 5 bases, with 14 bases left between them. The germline CDR1 and CDR2 sequences are SGHRS and YFSETQ. This CDR3 comprises 15 residues.

The rearrangement links TRBV5-1 to TRBJ1-5; D remains ambiguous. The V end was cut by 4 bases, the J end by 0 bases, with 17 bases between. The CDR3 loop spans 17 amino acids. Germline values: CDR1 SGHRS, CDR2 YFSETQ. The CDR3 DNA sequence: TGCGCCAGCAGCCCTGGCCCCGGCGGGTATAGCAATCAGCCCCAGCATTTT. Protein sequence: CASSPGPGGYSNQPQHF.

V and J are TRBV7-9 and TRBJ1-2, with 10 bases aligning to TRBD1. CDR1 is SEHNR and CDR2 is FQNEAQ in the germline V gene (reference sequence). V lost 6 bases, J lost 3 bases, and 4 bases stayed unmatched. This CDR3 is built from 14 residues. The CDR3 region is CASSLDRGDYGYTF. The CDR3 DNA reads TGTGCCAGCAGTTTGGACAGGGGGGACTATGGCTACACCTTC.

This clone came up a few times. The CDR3 nucleotides are TGTGCCAGCAGCTCCGGGGGGATGGGACTTGGGGATACGCAGTATTTT. It encodes CASSSGGMGLGDTQYF. This chain links TRBV11-1 with TRBJ2-3; 7 bases match TRBD2. Germline V lookup: CDR1 SGHAT, CDR2 FQDESV (reference sequence). The CDR3 is 16 residues long. The trim removed 4 bases at V and 6 bases at J, leaving 13 bases unmatched.

This clone was detected only once. The J gene is TRBJ2-1, the V gene TRBV5-1; 11 bases are shared with TRBD2. The CDR3 is made up of 16 amino acids. Germline V CDR1 and CDR2: SGHRS, YFSETQ. V lost 0 bases to trimming and J lost 4 bases; unmatched junction nucleotides: 3. CDR3 residues: CASSLEVAGGYNEQFF. For the CDR3, the DNA is TGCGCCAGCAGCTTGGAGGTAGCGGGAGGGTACAATGAGCAGTTCTTC.

This chain uses TRBV4-3 with TRBJ2-3, with 8 bases lining up with TRBD2. CDR3 size: 18 residues. V dropped 0 bases and J dropped 2; count of bases not matched to a gene: 10. Germline V gene data show CDR1 as LGHNA and CDR2 as YSLEER. DNA for the CDR3: TGCGCCAGCAGCCAAGATCGTAGCGGGACCCCAAACACAGATACGCAGTATTTT. Protein: CASSQDRSGTPNTDTQYF.

The genes are TRBV2 and TRBJ1-3, with 7 nucleotides matching TRBD1. This CDR3 region has 18 residues. Germline trimming cut 3 bases from V and 2 bases from J; bases unmatched to any gene: 13. The V gene's germline CDR1 is SNHLY and CDR2 FYNNEI. CDR3 sequence: CASSEGLGGPGAGNTIYF. The CDR3 region has the DNA TGTGCCAGCAGTGAGGGTTTAGGGGGCCCAGGGGCTGGAAACACCATATATTTT.

The CDR3: CASGWGGRTDGGEKLFF. The CDR3 nucleotides are TGTGCTAGTGGCTGGGGTGGGCGGACAGATGGGGGTGAAAAACTGTTTTTT. The gene calls are TRBV12-5 and TRBJ1-4; tentatively, D is TRBD1 (6 bases). The V end lost 6 bases, the J end lost 7 bases, and 24 bases lay between the germline ends. There are 17 residues in the CDR3. Per germline, CDR1 LGHNT and CDR2 FRNRAP.